This paragraph covers one T cell receptor (beta chain) sequence. Its specificity is not known. The sample belongs to a study of cytomegalovirus exposure and HLA in healthy donors. Study results and limitations: Upon later analysis, TCR association rates were observed to vary by HLA locus, being highest for DRB1 and lowest for HLA-C. In a later analysis, compared with equally common non-associated chains, HLA-associated beta chains were more expanded.

The primer mix had 60 Vbeta and 13 Jbeta primers. Clones were read by immunoSEQ multiplex PCR, and TCRdb kept only the in-frame ones, dropping some. Its table lists about 120,000 clones. Germline V gene data show CDR1 as SQVTM and CDR2 as ANQGSEA. The ends were cut back, 6 bases at V and 4 bases at J, with 12 bases in the middle. CDR3 length: 12 residues. The chain uses TRBV29-1 and TRBJ1-2; D possibly corresponds to TRBD1 (5 bases). The source material was PBMCs. The TCR originated in a man aged 35 to 55 in good health and CMV-seropositive. CDR3 nucleotide sequence: TGCAGCGTGCCTCGAGACAGCTATGGCTACACCTTC. Protein sequence: CSVPRDSYGYTF.